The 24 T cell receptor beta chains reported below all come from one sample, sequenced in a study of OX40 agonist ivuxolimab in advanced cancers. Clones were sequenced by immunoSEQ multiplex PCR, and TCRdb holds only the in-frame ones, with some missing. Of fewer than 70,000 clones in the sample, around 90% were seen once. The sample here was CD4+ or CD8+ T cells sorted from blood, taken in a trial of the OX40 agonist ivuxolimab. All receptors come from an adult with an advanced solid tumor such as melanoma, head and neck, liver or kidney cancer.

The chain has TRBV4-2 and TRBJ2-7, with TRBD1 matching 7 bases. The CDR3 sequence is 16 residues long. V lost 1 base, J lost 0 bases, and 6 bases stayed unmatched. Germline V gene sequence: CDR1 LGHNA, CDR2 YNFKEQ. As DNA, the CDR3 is TGTGCCAGCAGCCAAGTTTTAGGGACAGTCTCCTACGAGCAGTACTTC. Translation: CASSQVLGTVSYEQYF.

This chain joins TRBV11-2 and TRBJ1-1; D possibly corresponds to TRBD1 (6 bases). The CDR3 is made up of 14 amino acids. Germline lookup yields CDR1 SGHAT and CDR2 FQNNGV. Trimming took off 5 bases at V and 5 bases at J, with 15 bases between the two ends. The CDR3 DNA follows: TGTGCCAGCAGCGGCCAGGGGTTGATGACTGAAGCTTTCTTT. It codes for CASSGQGLMTEAFF. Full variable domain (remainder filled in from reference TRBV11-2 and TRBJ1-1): EAGVAQSPRYKIIEKRQSVAFWCNPISGHATLYWYQQILGQGPKLLIQFQNNGVVDDSQLPKDRFSAERLKGVDSTLKIQPAKLEDSAVYLCASSGQGLMTEAFFGQGTRLTVV.

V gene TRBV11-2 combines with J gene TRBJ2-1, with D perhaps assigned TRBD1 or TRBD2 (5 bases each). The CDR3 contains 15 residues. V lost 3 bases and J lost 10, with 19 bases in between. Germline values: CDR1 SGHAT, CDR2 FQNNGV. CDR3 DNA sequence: TGTGCCAGCAGCTTGTGGCCGGGACCCAACTTCGAGCAGTTCTTC. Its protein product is CASSLWPGPNFEQFF.

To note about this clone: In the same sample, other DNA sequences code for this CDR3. The CDR3 here is CASSLVWLAGGETQYF. The CDR3 DNA sequence: TGTGCCAGCAGCTTAGTGTGGCTAGCTGGGGGGGAGACCCAGTACTTC. This chain links TRBV7-2 with TRBJ2-5, with a weak D call TRBD2 (6 bases). The V gene's germline CDR1 is SGHTA and CDR2 FQGNSA. The CDR3 is made up of 16 amino acids. Trimming shortened V by 1 base and J by 5 bases, and 17 bases separated the two germline ends.

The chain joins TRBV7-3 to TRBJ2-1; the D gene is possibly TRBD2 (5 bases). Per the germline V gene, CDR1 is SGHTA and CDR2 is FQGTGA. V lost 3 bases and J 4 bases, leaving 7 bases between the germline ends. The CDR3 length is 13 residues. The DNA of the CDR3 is TGTGCCAGCAGCTTCCAGCGGTACAATGAGCAGTTCTTC. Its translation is CASSFQRYNEQFF.

CDR3 residues: CASSPGDGETQYF. The CDR3 nucleotides are TGTGCCAGCTCACCAGGGGACGGAGAGACCCAGTACTTC. The J gene is TRBJ2-5, the V gene TRBV18; the D call may be TRBD1 or TRBD2 (5 bases each). V was cut by 2 bases and J by 4 bases, with 8 bases left in between. Germline CDR1 is KGHSH and CDR2 is LQKENI. This CDR3 contains 13 residues.

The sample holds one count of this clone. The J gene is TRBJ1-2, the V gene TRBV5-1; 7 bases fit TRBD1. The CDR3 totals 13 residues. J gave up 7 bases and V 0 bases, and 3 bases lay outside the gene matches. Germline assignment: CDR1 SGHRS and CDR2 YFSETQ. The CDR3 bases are TGCGCCAGCAGCTTGGGGACAGGTTTTGGCTACACCTTC. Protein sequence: CASSLGTGFGYTF.

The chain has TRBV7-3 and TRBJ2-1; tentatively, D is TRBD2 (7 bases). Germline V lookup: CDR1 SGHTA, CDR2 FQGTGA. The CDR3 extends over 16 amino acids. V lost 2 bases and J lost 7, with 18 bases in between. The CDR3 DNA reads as TGTGCCAGCAGCTTATTAGGGGGAGGGCCTTCAAATGAGCAGTTCTTC. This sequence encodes CASSLLGGGPSNEQFF.

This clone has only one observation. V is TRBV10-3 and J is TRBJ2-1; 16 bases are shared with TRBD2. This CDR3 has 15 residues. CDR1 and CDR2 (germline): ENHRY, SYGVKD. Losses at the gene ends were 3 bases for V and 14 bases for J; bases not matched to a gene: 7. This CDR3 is CAISDGTSGGAREFF. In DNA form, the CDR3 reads TGTGCCATCAGTGATGGGACTAGCGGGGGGGCAAGGGAGTTCTTC.

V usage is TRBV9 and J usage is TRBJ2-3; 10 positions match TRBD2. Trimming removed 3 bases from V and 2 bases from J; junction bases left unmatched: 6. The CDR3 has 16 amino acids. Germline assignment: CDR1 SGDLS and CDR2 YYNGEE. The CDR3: CASSADLAGVTDTQYF. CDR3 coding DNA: TGTGCCAGCAGCGCCGATCTAGCGGGGGTCACAGATACGCAGTATTTT.

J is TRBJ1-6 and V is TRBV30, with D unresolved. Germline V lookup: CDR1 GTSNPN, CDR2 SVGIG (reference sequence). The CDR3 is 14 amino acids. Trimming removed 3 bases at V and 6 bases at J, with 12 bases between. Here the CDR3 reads CAWRRLYPNSPLHF. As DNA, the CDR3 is TGTGCCTGGAGGAGACTCTACCCTAATTCACCCCTCCACTTT.

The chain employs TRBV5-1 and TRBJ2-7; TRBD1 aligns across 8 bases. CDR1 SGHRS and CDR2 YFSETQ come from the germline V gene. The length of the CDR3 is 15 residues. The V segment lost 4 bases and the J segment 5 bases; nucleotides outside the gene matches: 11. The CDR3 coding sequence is TGCGCCAGCAGCCGGTTCGGACAGGGATTCGACGAGCAGTACTTC. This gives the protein CASSRFGQGFDEQYF.

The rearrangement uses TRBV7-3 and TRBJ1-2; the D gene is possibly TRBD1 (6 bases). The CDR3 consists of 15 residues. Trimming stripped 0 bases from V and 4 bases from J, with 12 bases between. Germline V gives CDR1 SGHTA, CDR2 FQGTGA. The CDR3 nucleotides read TGTGCCAGCAGCTTAACAGGGGGGCCGGGCTATGGCTACACCTTC. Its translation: CASSLTGGPGYGYTF.

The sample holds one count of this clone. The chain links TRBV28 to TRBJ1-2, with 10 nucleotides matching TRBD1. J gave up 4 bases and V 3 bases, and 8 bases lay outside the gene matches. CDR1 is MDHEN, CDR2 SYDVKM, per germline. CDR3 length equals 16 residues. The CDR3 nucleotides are TGTGCCAGCAGTTTTATGGGGACAGGGGTAGGCTATGGCTACACCTTC. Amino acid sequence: CASSFMGTGVGYGYTF.

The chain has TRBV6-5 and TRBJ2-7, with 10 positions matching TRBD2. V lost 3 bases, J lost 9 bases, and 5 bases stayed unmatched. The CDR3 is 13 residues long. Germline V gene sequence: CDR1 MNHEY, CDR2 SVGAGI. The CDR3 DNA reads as TGTGCCAGCAGTTATCTAGCGGGAGTAGGGCAGTACTTC. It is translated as CASSYLAGVGQYF.

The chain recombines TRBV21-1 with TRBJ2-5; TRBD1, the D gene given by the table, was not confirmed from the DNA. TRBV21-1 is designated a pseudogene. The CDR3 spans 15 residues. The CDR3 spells CASSKTGITQETQYF. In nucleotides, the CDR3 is TGTGCCAGCAGCAAAACAGGGATCACCCAAGAGACCCAGTACTTC.

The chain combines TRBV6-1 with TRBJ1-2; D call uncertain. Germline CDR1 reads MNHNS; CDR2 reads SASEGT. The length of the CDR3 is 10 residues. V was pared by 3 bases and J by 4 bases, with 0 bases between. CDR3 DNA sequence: TGTGCCAGCAGTGACTATGGCTACACCTTC. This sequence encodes CASSDYGYTF.

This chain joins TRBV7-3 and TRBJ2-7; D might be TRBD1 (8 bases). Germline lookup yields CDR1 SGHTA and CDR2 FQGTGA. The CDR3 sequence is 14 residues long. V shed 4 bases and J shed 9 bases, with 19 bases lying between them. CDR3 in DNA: TGTGCCAGCAGCTATCAGGGGGCCTCGGGAGGGCAGTACTTC. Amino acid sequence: CASSYQGASGGQYF.

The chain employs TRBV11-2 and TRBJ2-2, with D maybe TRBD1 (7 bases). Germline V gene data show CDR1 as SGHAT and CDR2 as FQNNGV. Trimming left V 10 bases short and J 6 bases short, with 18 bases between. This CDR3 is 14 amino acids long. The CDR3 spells CATSLQGGAGELFF. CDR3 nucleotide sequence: TGTGCCACCTCCCTCCAGGGGGGAGCCGGGGAGCTGTTTTTT.

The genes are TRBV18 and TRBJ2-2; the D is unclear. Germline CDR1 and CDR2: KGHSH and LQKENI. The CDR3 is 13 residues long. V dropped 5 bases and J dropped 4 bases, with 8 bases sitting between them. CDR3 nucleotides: TGTGCCAGCTCAGCAGACCTCACCGGGGAGCTGTTTTTT. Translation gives CASSADLTGELFF.

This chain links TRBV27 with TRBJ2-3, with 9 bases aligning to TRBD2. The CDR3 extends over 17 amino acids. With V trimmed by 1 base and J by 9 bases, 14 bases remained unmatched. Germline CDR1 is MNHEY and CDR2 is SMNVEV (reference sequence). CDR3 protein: CASSLLSSGARSRTQYF. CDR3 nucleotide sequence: TGTGCCAGCAGTTTATTGTCTAGCGGGGCCCGCTCACGGACGCAGTATTTT.

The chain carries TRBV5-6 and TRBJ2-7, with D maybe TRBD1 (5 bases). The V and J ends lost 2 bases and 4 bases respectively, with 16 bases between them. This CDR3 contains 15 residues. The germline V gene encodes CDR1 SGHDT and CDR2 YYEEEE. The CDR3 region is CASSFGHVNEYEQYF. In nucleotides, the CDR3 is TGTGCCAGCAGCTTCGGACATGTTAACGAGTACGAGCAGTACTTC.

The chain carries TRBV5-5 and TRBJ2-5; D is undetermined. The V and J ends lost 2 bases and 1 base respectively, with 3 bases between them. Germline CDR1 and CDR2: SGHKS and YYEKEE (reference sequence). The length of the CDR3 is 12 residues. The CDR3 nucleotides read TGTGCCAGCAGCTTTCCCCAAGAGACCCAGTACTTC. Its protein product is CASSFPQETQYF.

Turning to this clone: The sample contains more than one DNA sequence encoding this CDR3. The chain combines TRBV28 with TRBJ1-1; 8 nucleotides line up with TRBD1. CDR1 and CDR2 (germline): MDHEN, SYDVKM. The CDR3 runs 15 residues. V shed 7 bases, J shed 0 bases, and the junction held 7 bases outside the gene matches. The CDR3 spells CASTKPGQVNTEAFF. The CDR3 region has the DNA TGTGCCAGCACTAAACCGGGACAGGTGAACACTGAAGCTTTCTTT.